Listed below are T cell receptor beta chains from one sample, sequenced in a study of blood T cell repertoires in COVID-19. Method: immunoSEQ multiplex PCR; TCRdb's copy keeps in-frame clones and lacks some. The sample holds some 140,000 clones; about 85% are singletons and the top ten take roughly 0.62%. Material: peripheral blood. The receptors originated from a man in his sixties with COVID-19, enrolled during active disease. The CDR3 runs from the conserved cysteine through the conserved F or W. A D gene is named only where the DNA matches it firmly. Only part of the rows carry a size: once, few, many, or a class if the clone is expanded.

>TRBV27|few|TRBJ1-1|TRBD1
TGTGCCAGCAAGTCGGGACAGGGGCGGACTGAAGCTTTCTTT
CASKSGQGRTEAFF
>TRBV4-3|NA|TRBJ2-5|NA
TGCGCCAGCAGCCAAGTATCTAACTCCTGGGAGACCCAGTACTTC
CASSQVSNSWETQYF
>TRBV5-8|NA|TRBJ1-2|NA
TGTGCCAGCAGCCGAACCGGGACATCTAATCACAACTATGGCTACACCTTC
CASSRTGTSNHNYGYTF
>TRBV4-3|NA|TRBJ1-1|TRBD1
TGCGCCAGCAGCCAAGATGCGAGGACAGGTGAAGCTTTCTTT
CASSQDARTGEAFF
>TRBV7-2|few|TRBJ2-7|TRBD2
TGTGCCAGCAGCTCACCGGGACTAGCGATCTACGAGCAGTACTTC
CASSSPGLAIYEQYF
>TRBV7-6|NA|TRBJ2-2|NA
TGTGCCAGCAGCCCCCGAGGGGGGGGGAACACCGGGGAGCTGTTTTTT
CASSPRGGGNTGELFF
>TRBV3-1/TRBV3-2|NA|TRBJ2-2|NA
TGTGCCAGCAGGTATGGAGGGAGCACCGGGGAGCTGTTTTTT
CASRYGGSTGELFF
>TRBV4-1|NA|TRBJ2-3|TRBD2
TGCGCCAGCAGGGCTGGACTAGCGGGAGTGGGCACAGATACGCAGTATTTT
CASRAGLAGVGTDTQYF
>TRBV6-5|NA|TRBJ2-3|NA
TGTGCCAGCAGTTACTCTCGCGGTCCTTCGTCAGGGGTGCAGTATTTT
CASSYSRGPSSGVQYF
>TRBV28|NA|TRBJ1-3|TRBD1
TGTGCCAGCAGAACAGGGGTCTCTGGAAACACCATATATTTT
CASRTGVSGNTIYF
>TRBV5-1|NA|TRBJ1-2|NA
TGCGCCAGCAGCTTGGGTGACGGCAGGAACTATGGCTACACCTTC
CASSLGDGRNYGYTF
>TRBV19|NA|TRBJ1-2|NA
TGTGCCAGTAGCGCAGGGACTAGGGATGGCTACACCTTC
CASSAGTRDGYTF
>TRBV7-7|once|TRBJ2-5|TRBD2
TGTGCTAGCAGCTTTAGCGGGAGAGGCGAGACCCAGTACTTC
CASSFSGRGETQYF
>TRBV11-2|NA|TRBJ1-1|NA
TGTGCCAGCAGCTTAGGACAGCCGGGTGAAGCTTTCTTT
CASSLGQPGEAFF
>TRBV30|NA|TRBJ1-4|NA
TGTGCCTGGAGTGGTAGTGAGGGTGAAAAACTGTTTTTT
CAWSGSEGEKLFF
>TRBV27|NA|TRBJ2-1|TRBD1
TGTGCCAGCAGTCTAAGGGAGACAGGGGAAGGAAATGAGCAGTTCTTC
CASSLRETGEGNEQFF
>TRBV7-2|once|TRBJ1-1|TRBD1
TGTGCCAGCAGCCCGCAGACAGGGATTAACACTGAAGCTTTCTTT
CASSPQTGINTEAFF
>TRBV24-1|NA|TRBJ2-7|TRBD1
TGTGCCACCAGTGATGGGGACAGGTGGCGGCAGTACTTC
CATSDGDRWRQYF
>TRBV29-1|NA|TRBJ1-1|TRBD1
TGCAGCTTCAGACAGGGGGGAAACACTGAAGCTTTCTTT
CSFRQGGNTEAFF
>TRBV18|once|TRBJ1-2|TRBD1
TGTGCCGCTCGTAGGGACAGGGGCTATGGCTACACCTTC
CAARRDRGYGYTF
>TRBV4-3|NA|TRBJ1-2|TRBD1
TGCGCCAGCAGCCAAGCGACCGGGACAGGGTATGGCTACACCTTC
CASSQATGTGYGYTF
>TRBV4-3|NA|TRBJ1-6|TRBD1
TGCGCCAGCAGCCACGGGACAGTCTATAATTCACCCCTCCACTTT
CASSHGTVYNSPLHF
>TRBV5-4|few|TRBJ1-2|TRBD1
TGTGCCAGCAGGGGACAGGCCTATGGCTACACCTTC
CASRGQAYGYTF
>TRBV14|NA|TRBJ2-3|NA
TGTGCCAGCAGCCAAGCTGTTTATTATGCCAATCACGGGTCAGATACGCAGTATTTT
CASSQAVYYANHGSDTQYF
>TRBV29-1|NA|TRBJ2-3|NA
TGCAGCGTTAGAGGGTTTAGCACAGATACGCAGTATTTT
CSVRGFSTDTQYF
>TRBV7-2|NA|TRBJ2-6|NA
TGTGCCAGCAGTTCGTCCATCGCGCCTGGGGCCAACGTCCTGACTTTC
CASSSSIAPGANVLTF
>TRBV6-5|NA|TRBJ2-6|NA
TGTGCCAGCAGTTCCCTCGCTGGGGCCAACGTCCTGACTTTC
CASSSLAGANVLTF
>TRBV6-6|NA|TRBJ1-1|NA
TGTGCCAGCAGTTATTCCGCTAGAACTAACACTGAAGCTTTCTTT
CASSYSARTNTEAFF
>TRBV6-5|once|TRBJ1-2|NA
TGTGCCAGCAGTTCCGGGGGAACTGGCTACACCTTC
CASSSGGTGYTF
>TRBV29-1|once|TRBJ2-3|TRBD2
TGCAGCGTCGACACGGGACTAGCGGGAGGGCCAGAAGGAAAGGTTGAGGCAGATACGCAGTATTTT
CSVDTGLAGGPEGKVEADTQYF
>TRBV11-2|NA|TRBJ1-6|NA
TGTGCCAGCAGCTTCGCCCAAACAGGGCTAAATTCACCCCTCCACTTT
CASSFAQTGLNSPLHF
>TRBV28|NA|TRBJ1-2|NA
TGTGCCACCACAGGGTTAGGAGGCTATGGCTACACCTTC
CATTGLGGYGYTF
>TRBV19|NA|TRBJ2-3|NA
TGTGCCAGTAGCACCACGCGGGGAGCAACAGATACGCAGTATTTT
CASSTTRGATDTQYF
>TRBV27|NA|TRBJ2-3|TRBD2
TGTGCCAGCAGTTTATTCGGGAGGGATACGCAGTATTTT
CASSLFGRDTQYF
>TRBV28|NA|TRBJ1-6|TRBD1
TGTGCCAGCGGGACAGGGACACCCCTCCACTTT
CASGTGTPLHF
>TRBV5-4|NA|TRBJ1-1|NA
TGTGCCAGCAGCCCGACCAGACAGTCGAACACTGAAGCTTTCTTT
CASSPTRQSNTEAFF
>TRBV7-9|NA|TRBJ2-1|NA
TGTGCCAGCAGCTTATCTGGGGAGCCCTACAATGAGCAGTTCTTC
CASSLSGEPYNEQFF
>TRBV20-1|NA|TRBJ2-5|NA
TGCAGTGCTTTAGCGTGGGAGACCCAGTACTTC
CSALAWETQYF
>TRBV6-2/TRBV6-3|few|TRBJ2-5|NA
TGTGCCAGCAGCACAGGGTTAGAGACCCAGTACTTC
CASSTGLETQYF
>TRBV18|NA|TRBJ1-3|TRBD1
TGTGCCAGCTCACGGAGAGTCGGGACAGGTCGTGGAAACACCATATATTTT
CASSRRVGTGRGNTIYF
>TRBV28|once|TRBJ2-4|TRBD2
TGTGCCAGCAGACCAGGGACTACAGCCAAAAACATTCAGTACTTC
CASRPGTTAKNIQYF
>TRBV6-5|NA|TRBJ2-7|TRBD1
TGTGCCAGCAGCGATCCGGGACAGGGGGCCTACGAGCAGTACTTC
CASSDPGQGAYEQYF
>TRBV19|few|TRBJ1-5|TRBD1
TGTGCCAGTAGTATGTCGACAGGGTTTGGTATAGGTAGCAATCAGCCCCAGCATTTT
CASSMSTGFGIGSNQPQHF
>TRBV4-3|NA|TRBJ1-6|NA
TGCGCCAGCAGCCGCAGTATGACAGCCACCGGGAATTCACCCCTCCACTTT
CASSRSMTATGNSPLHF
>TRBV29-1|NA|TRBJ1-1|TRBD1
TGCAGCGGGGGGGACAGGGACACTGAAGCTTTCTTT
CSGGDRDTEAFF
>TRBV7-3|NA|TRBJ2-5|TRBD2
TGTGCCAGCAGCTTAGCGGGGGGGCCCGGTGAGACCCAGTACTTC
CASSLAGGPGETQYF
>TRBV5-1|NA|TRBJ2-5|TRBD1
TGCGCCAGCAGGGAGCGGACAGGGGGCTTAGAGACCCAGTACTTC
CASRERTGGLETQYF
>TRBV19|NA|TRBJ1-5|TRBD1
TGTGCCAGTAGTATAAATAAGGGACAGGCTTTAAATCAGCCCCAGCATTTT
CASSINKGQALNQPQHF
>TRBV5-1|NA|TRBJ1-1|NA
TGCGCCAGCACCAGGGTAGGGGGTACTGAAGCTTTCTTT
CASTRVGGTEAFF
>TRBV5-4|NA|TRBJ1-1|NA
TGTGCCAGCAGCTTTAGCCTCGCAATCACTGAAGCTTTCTTT
CASSFSLAITEAFF
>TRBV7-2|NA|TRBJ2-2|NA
TGTGCCAGCAGCTTTAACCAGGTCGTCTCCGGGGAGCTGTTTTTT
CASSFNQVVSGELFF
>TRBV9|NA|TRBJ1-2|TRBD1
TGTGCCAGCAGCCCCGGGACAGCCTTTAACTATGGCTACACCTTC
CASSPGTAFNYGYTF
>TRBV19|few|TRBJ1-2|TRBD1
TGTGCCAGCATCTCGCCGGGACAGGGGTTGACGAGTGGCTACACCTTC
CASISPGQGLTSGYTF
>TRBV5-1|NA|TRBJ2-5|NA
TGCGCCAGCAGCTTGGATCGCCCGGGTGAAGAGACCCAGTACTTC
CASSLDRPGEETQYF
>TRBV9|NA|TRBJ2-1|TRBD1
TGTGCCAGCAGCGTCTCAAATGGACAGGTATTCGATGAGCAGTTCTTC
CASSVSNGQVFDEQFF